The 20 T cell receptor beta chains reported below all come from one sample, sequenced in a study of CD8+ T cells in alopecia areata (dated by TCRdb to the late 2010s). In the paper's terms, the time point label means: about 4 weeks on oral tofacitinib. The treatment or condition label here, explained by the study, means: oral pan-JAK inhibitor, 5-10 mg twice daily. The method was the immunoSEQ multiplex PCR assay. For TCR sequencing, RNA was extracted from every sample and reverse transcribed into cDNA to serve as template. Imported from immuneACCESS, the table was reduced by TCRdb to in-frame sequences with V and J called. These copies leave out some clones; in studies compared against another copy, an unresolved V gene accounts for under half, and the cause of the remainder is not known. This sample lists 150,000 to 250,000 clones; 60% were detected once. Approximately 3.4% of the sample is held by the ten biggest clonotypes.

The sample in question was CD4+ T cells sorted from blood, obtained at week 4, from a patient treated with tofacitinib. These TCRs come from a human donor with alopecia areata.

The rearrangement links TRBV4-1 to TRBJ2-3; tentatively, D is TRBD2 (6 bases). The V and J ends lost 1 base and 5 bases respectively, with 13 bases between them. The CDR3 runs to 15 residues. CDR1 is MGHRA, CDR2 YSYEKL, per germline. The CDR3 loop reads CASSQGGVQGDTQYF. DNA for the CDR3: TGCGCCAGCAGCCAAGGCGGGGTTCAGGGAGATACGCAGTATTTT.

The chain uses TRBV7-9 and TRBJ2-3, with D possibly TRBD2 on 5 matching bases. The CDR3 sequence is 14 residues long. Per the germline V gene, CDR1 is SEHNR and CDR2 is FQNEAQ (reference sequence). The V gene lost 0 bases and the J gene lost 4 bases, with 8 bases spanning the gap. The DNA for the CDR3 is TGTGCCAGCAGCTTAGCCGGGGTGGCAGATACGCAGTATTTT. Translating it yields CASSLAGVADTQYF.

The chain is built from TRBV7-3 and TRBJ2-5; TRBD2 matches at 9 bases. The V segment lost 5 bases and the J segment 3 bases; nucleotides outside the gene matches: 13. The CDR3 runs 17 residues. The germline V gene has CDR1 SGHTA and CDR2 FQGTGA. The DNA of the CDR3 is TGTGCCAGCAGCCCGACGGGGGTGGCTAGCGGGAAAGAGACCCAGTACTTC. Its protein product is CASSPTGVASGKETQYF.

The chain carries TRBV30 and TRBJ1-5, with D possibly being TRBD1 (6 bases). The V gene lost 2 bases and the J gene lost 5 bases, with 16 bases spanning the gap. Germline values: CDR1 GTSNPN, CDR2 SVGIG (reference sequence). The CDR3 consists of 15 residues. The CDR3 here is CAWSPPGGPHQPQHF. CDR3 nucleotide sequence: TGTGCCTGGAGTCCGCCCGGGGGGCCGCATCAGCCCCAGCATTTT.

The table lists this clone with a few counts. The chain employs TRBV7-9 and TRBJ1-1, with D uncertain. The V gene lost 1 base and the J gene lost 7 bases, with 10 bases spanning the gap. Per the germline V gene, CDR1 is SEHNR and CDR2 is FQNEAQ (reference sequence). The CDR3 sequence is 13 residues long. The CDR3 coding sequence is TGTGCCAGCAGCTTAGGTGTCGCCGGTGAAGCTTTCTTT. Translated: CASSLGVAGEAFF. Full variable domain (rest looked up from reference TRBV7-9 and TRBJ1-1): DTGVSQNPRHKITKRGQNVTFRCDPISEHNRLYWYRQTLGQGPEFLTYFQNEAQLEKSRLLSDRFSAERPKGSFSTLEIQRTEQGDSAMYLCASSLGVAGEAFFGQGTRLTVV.

J is TRBJ1-5 and V is TRBV7-9; no clear D. Deletions cut 1 base from V and 0 bases from J, with 13 bases between. This CDR3 comprises 17 residues. Germline loops: CDR1 SEHNR, CDR2 FQNEAQ (reference sequence). In nucleotides, the CDR3 is TGTGCCAGCAGCTTAGGATCCGGGTTCCTTAGCAATCAGCCCCAGCATTTT. It encodes CASSLGSGFLSNQPQHF. The full variable domain, its missing parts supplied by reference TRBV7-9 and TRBJ1-5, is DTGVSQNPRHKITKRGQNVTFRCDPISEHNRLYWYRQTLGQGPEFLTYFQNEAQLEKSRLLSDRFSAERPKGSFSTLEIQRTEQGDSAMYLCASSLGSGFLSNQPQHFGDGTRLSIL.

This clone was observed a handful of times. The rearrangement joins TRBV7-8 to TRBJ1-4, with D possibly TRBD1 on 5 matching bases. The V end was cut by 3 bases, the J end by 0 bases, with 11 bases between. Looked up from germline, CDR1 is SGHVS and CDR2 is FQNEAQ. This CDR3 spans 16 amino acids. The CDR3 sequence is CASSFRLTATNEKLFF. DNA for the CDR3: TGTGCCAGCAGCTTCCGGTTGACAGCAACTAATGAAAAACTGTTTTTT.

This clone has just a few counts. The chain has TRBV30 and TRBJ1-1; TRBD1 might be the D (6 bases). The CDR3 spans 14 residues. The V gene lost 0 bases and the J gene lost 1 base, with 9 bases spanning the gap. Germline values: CDR1 GTSNPN, CDR2 SVGIG (reference sequence). The DNA of the CDR3 is TGTGCCTGGAGTGTGAGCAGGGGGAACACTGAAGCTTTCTTT. It codes for CAWSVSRGNTEAFF. The entire variable domain, with the rest obtained from reference TRBV30 and TRBJ1-1, is as follows: SQTIHQWPATLVQPVGSPLSLECTVEGTSNPNLYWYRQAAGRGLQLLFYSVGIGQISSEVPQNLSASRPQDRQFILSSKKLLLSDSGFYLCAWSVSRGNTEAFFGQGTRLTVV.

Only a few counts were recorded for this clone. V gene TRBV5-1 combines with J gene TRBJ1-5; no reliable D call. The germline V and J ends were trimmed by 7 bases and 4 bases, with 12 bases remaining between them. There are 13 residues in the CDR3. Looked up from germline, CDR1 is SGHRS and CDR2 is YFSETQ. The CDR3 DNA sequence: TGCGCCAGCCGTTCTGAGGGTAATCAGCCCCAGCATTTT. Translating it yields CASRSEGNQPQHF.

V is TRBV30 and J is TRBJ2-3; 8 bases fit TRBD2. There are 14 residues in the CDR3. Germline lookup yields CDR1 GTSNPN and CDR2 SVGIG (reference sequence). V was clipped by 3 bases and J by 1 base; unmatched bases: 3. This chain's CDR3 is CAWRLADRTDTQYF. The CDR3 DNA reads as TGTGCCTGGAGACTAGCGGATCGCACAGATACGCAGTATTTT.

The chain links TRBV27 to TRBJ2-7; D unclear. V was cut by 3 bases and J by 7 bases, with 7 bases left in between. The CDR3 runs 11 residues. In germline, CDR1 is MNHEY, CDR2 SMNVEV (reference sequence). The CDR3: CASSFPSEQYF. The CDR3 DNA sequence: TGTGCCAGCAGTTTTCCAAGTGAGCAGTACTTC.

The J gene is TRBJ2-7, the V gene TRBV7-2; TRBD2 agrees at 11 bases. V dropped 3 bases and J dropped 0; count of bases not matched to a gene: 1. The CDR3 contains 15 residues. From germline, CDR1 is SGHTA and CDR2 FQGNSA. In nucleotides, the CDR3 is TGTGCCAGCAGCTTGACTAGCGGGGACTCCTACGAGCAGTACTTC. It codes for CASSLTSGDSYEQYF.

This clone has only one observation. V usage is TRBV5-6 and J usage is TRBJ1-5; a possible D gene is TRBD1 (6 bases). The germline V gene has CDR1 SGHDT and CDR2 YYEEEE. Trimming removed 0 bases from V and 3 bases from J, with 10 bases in between. The CDR3 consists of 15 residues. CDR3 loop: CASSLGGTINQPQHF. The CDR3 DNA reads TGTGCCAGCAGCTTGGGGGGGACAATCAATCAGCCCCAGCATTTT.

This sequence joins TRBV29-1 and TRBJ2-5; D possibly corresponds to TRBD2 (6 bases). The DNA matches TRBJ2-7 better at its end, which makes the J call doubtful. The CDR3 loop spans 12 amino acids. CDR1 and CDR2 (germline): SQVTM, ANQGSEA. CDR3 in amino acids: CSGLGRDHEQYF. Here the CDR3 DNA reads TGCAGCGGGCTGGGGCGGGACCACGAGCAGTACTTC.

In this sample, this clone turned up a few times. The chain is built from TRBV29-1 and TRBJ2-1; maybe TRBD1 (6 bases). From germline, CDR1 is SQVTM and CDR2 ANQGSEA. The CDR3 has 12 amino acids. V was shortened by 1 base and J by 8 bases, with 9 bases between the two germline ends. The CDR3 nucleotides are TGCAGCGTTGAAGGAGGGGGTGATGAGCAGTTCTTC. Encoded protein: CSVEGGGDEQFF.

V usage is TRBV5-1 and J usage is TRBJ2-5; TRBD1 matches at 7 bases. The ends lost 0 bases at V and 4 bases at J; junction bases unmatched: 3. CDR3 size: 14 residues. Germline values: CDR1 SGHRS, CDR2 YFSETQ. In DNA, the CDR3 is TGCGCCAGCAGCTTGGAGGGGGCAGGAGAGACCCAGTACTTC. This sequence encodes CASSLEGAGETQYF.

The V and J genes are TRBV29-1 and TRBJ1-1; 8 bases agree with TRBD1. The CDR3 contains 14 residues. V shed 0 bases, J shed 7 bases, and the junction held 7 bases outside the gene matches. The germline gives CDR1 SQVTM, CDR2 ANQGSEA. CDR3 residues: CSVEEGLTGGEAFF. The DNA of the CDR3 is TGCAGCGTTGAAGAGGGTCTAACAGGGGGTGAAGCTTTCTTT.

V gene TRBV6-5 combines with J gene TRBJ2-5; 7 bases are a match to TRBD2. Trimming removed 8 bases from V and 5 bases from J; junction bases left unmatched: 5. The CDR3 loop spans 12 amino acids. The germline CDR1 and CDR2 sequences are MNHEY and SVGAGI. This CDR3 is CASGRGEETQYF. The DNA for the CDR3 is TGTGCCAGCGGGAGGGGTGAGGAGACCCAGTACTTC.

The DNA of the CDR3 is TGTGCCAGCAGCTTTTCGTCCTCTGGGGCCAACGTCCTGACTTTC. It translates to CASSFSSSGANVLTF. This chain joins TRBV7-6 and TRBJ2-6; no clear D gene. V lost 3 bases to trimming and J lost 0 bases, with 6 bases between them. The CDR3 consists of 15 residues. Per the germline V gene, CDR1 is SGHVS and CDR2 is FNYEAQ.

This rearrangement joins TRBV7-3 to TRBJ1-1; D is undetermined. Trimming took 1 base from V and 1 from J, leaving 4 bases between them. Germline values: CDR1 SGHTA, CDR2 FQGTGA. This CDR3 is 13 amino acids long. CDR3 sequence (DNA): TGTGCCAGCAGCTTAAAATCGAACACTGAAGCTTTCTTT. Its translation: CASSLKSNTEAFF. Using reference TRBV7-3 and TRBJ1-1 for the parts outside the CDR3, the full variable domain is GAGVSQTPSNKVTEKGKYVELRCDPISGHTALYWYRQSLGQGPEFLIYFQGTGAADDSGLPNDRFFAVRPEGSVSTLKIQRTERGDSAVYLCASSLKSNTEAFFGQGTRLTVV.